Listed below are T cell receptor beta chains from one sample, sequenced in a study of blood T cell repertoires in COVID-19. Only in-frame clones appear in the TCRdb table, and some are missing; sequencing was by immunoSEQ multiplex PCR. This sample has about 110,000 clones, with 60% to 85% found just once. Sequencing used peripheral blood. These receptors all stem from an older man with COVID-19, enrolled during active disease. CDR3s include the opening cysteine and the closing phenylalanine or tryptophan. A D gene is named only where the DNA matches it firmly. Size tells how often a clone was seen (once, few, many) or the class of an expanded clone, and some rows leave it out.

>TRBD1|TRBJ1-2|-|TRBV7-9
CASSRDRGAVGYTF
TGTGCCAGCAGTCGGGACAGGGGGGCTGTTGGCTACACCTTC
>-|TRBJ2-1|-|TRBV7-2
CASSFTTLSSYNEQFF
TGTGCCAGCAGCTTTACCACCCTTAGCTCCTACAATGAGCAGTTCTTC
>-|TRBJ1-2|-|TRBV18
CASSTDSNYGYTF
TGTGCCAGCTCTACGGACAGCAACTATGGCTACACCTTC
>TRBD1|TRBJ2-7|-|TRBV28
CASSLWGTGGWYEQYF
TGTGCCAGCAGTTTATGGGGGACAGGGGGATGGTACGAGCAGTACTTC
>-|TRBJ2-7|-|TRBV12-1
CASSYNSVDSYEQYF
TGTGCCAGCAGCTACAATTCCGTGGACAGCTACGAGCAGTACTTC
>TRBD1|TRBJ1-3|-|TRBV27
CASSRQGSTGNTIYF
TGTGCCAGCAGCCGACAGGGTTCGACTGGAAACACCATATATTTT
>TRBD2|TRBJ2-1|-|TRBV11-2
CASTGSGRANEQFF
TGTGCCAGCACAGGGAGCGGGAGGGCCAATGAGCAGTTCTTC
>-|TRBJ2-3|-|TRBV5-1
CASSFDTLTDTQYF
TGCGCCAGCAGCTTCGACACTCTCACAGATACGCAGTATTTT
>-|TRBJ1-5|few|TRBV25-1
CASSLTGTQPQHF
TGTGCCAGCAGTCTGACGGGAACTCAGCCCCAGCATTTT
>TRBD1|TRBJ2-7|-|TRBV5-6
CASSLFRQGAGYEQYF
TGTGCCAGCAGCTTGTTCCGACAGGGGGCTGGCTACGAGCAGTACTTC
>TRBD1|TRBJ1-2|-|TRBV28
CASKIPGTGGAENYGYTF
TGTGCCAGCAAAATCCCCGGGACAGGGGGCGCGGAGAACTATGGCTACACCTTC
>-|TRBJ1-2|-|TRBV6-5
CASLVGSYGYTF
TGTGCCAGCCTCGTGGGGAGCTATGGCTACACCTTC
>-|TRBJ2-7|-|TRBV10-2
CASTRYGSSYEQYF
TGCGCCAGCACCAGGTACGGCAGCTCCTACGAGCAGTACTTC
>-|TRBJ2-1|-|TRBV10-3
CAIGVFAGADNEQFF
TGTGCCATCGGGGTTTTTGCGGGGGCCGACAATGAGCAGTTCTTC
>-|TRBJ2-6|-|TRBV5-6
CASSFFTSGANVLTF
TGTGCCAGCAGCTTCTTCACTTCTGGGGCCAACGTCCTGACTTTC
>-|TRBJ2-3|-|TRBV5-1
CASSLLTHTDTQYF
TGCGCCAGCAGCTTACTAACCCACACAGATACGCAGTATTTT
>-|TRBJ2-1|-|TRBV27
CASSLNPLGTYNEQFF
TGTGCCAGCAGTTTAAACCCCCTCGGTACCTACAATGAGCAGTTCTTC
>TRBD2|TRBJ2-1|-|TRBV6-5
CASQWREGRNEQFF
TGTGCCAGCCAGTGGCGGGAGGGCCGGAATGAGCAGTTCTTC
>-|TRBJ2-5|once|TRBV6-1
CASSERETQYF
TGTGCCAGCAGTGAACGAGAGACCCAGTACTTC
>TRBD2|TRBJ2-1|many|TRBV7-2
CASSLAGGVRNEQFF
TGTGCCAGCAGCTTGGCGGGAGGGGTTCGGAATGAGCAGTTCTTC
>TRBD1|TRBJ1-2|-|TRBV16
CASSQLGQELYGYTF
TGTGCCAGCAGCCAATTGGGACAGGAGCTCTATGGCTACACCTTC
>TRBD2|TRBJ2-2|-|TRBV7-3
CASSLMGLAESGELFF
TGTGCCAGCAGCTTAATGGGGCTAGCGGAGAGTGGGGAGCTGTTTTTT
>-|TRBJ1-1|few|TRBV27
CASSLYGAGGASEAFF
TGTGCCAGCAGTTTATACGGGGCGGGGGGCGCATCTGAAGCTTTCTTT
>-|TRBJ2-1|-|TRBV11-3
CASSLGTTNNEQFF
TGTGCCAGCAGCTTAGGGACAACCAACAATGAGCAGTTCTTC
>TRBD1|TRBJ1-1|few|TRBV11-2
CASSLGSGGRPEAFF
TGTGCCAGCAGCTTAGGGTCAGGGGGAAGGCCTGAAGCTTTCTTT
>-|TRBJ2-3|-|TRBV28
CASLNSGGTDTQYF
TGTGCCAGCCTTAACTCCGGGGGCACAGATACGCAGTATTTT
>TRBD1|TRBJ1-1|-|TRBV6-5
CASSYQGENTEAFF
TGTGCCAGCAGTTACCAGGGGGAAAACACTGAAGCTTTCTTT
>-|TRBJ1-1|few|TRBV12-3/TRBV12-4
CASQRDLNTEAFF
TGTGCCAGTCAGCGAGACTTAAACACTGAAGCTTTCTTT
>TRBD1|TRBJ2-4|-|TRBV27
CASSLTSGGQNIQYF
TGTGCCAGCAGTTTAACCTCAGGGGGCCAGAACATTCAGTACTTC
>-|TRBJ2-7|-|TRBV14
CASSQGDWGPYEQYF
TGTGCCAGCAGCCAAGGGGACTGGGGACCCTACGAGCAGTACTTC
>-|TRBJ2-2|-|TRBV18
CASSPGQLANTGELFF
TGTGCCAGCTCACCGGGCCAACTCGCGAACACCGGGGAGCTGTTTTTT
>TRBD1|TRBJ1-2|-|TRBV7-8
CASSRKWASGGRGYGYTF
TGTGCCAGCAGCCGTAAATGGGCCTCAGGGGGCAGAGGTTATGGCTACACCTTC
>-|TRBJ2-2|-|TRBV29-1
CSVPLGRGATGELFF
TGCAGCGTTCCACTTGGGAGGGGGGCCACCGGGGAGCTGTTTTTT
>-|TRBJ1-2|-|TRBV5-1
CASSLAQGRDGYTF
TGCGCCAGCAGCTTGGCACAGGGTAGAGATGGCTACACCTTC
>TRBD2|TRBJ2-1|-|TRBV5-5
CASSSRATSGSYEQFF
TGTGCCAGCAGCTCGCGAGCGACTAGCGGGAGCTATGAGCAGTTCTTC
>-|TRBJ1-4|-|TRBV21-1
CASSKGGGPNEKLFF
TGTGCCAGCAGCAAAGGAGGGGGACCTAATGAAAAACTGTTTTTT
>TRBD1|TRBJ2-7|-|TRBV6-4
CASTLLPGTGAEQYF
TGTGCCAGCACCCTCCTCCCCGGGACAGGGGCCGAGCAGTACTTC